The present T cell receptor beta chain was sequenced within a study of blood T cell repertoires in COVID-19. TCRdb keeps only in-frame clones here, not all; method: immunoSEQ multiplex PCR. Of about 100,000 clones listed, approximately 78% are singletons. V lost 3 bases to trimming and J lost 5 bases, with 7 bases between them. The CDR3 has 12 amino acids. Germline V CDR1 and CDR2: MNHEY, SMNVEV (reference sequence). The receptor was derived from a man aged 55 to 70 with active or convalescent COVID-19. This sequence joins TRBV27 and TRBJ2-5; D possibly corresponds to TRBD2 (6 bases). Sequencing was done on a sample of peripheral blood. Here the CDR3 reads CASSLEGETQYF. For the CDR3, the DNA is TGTGCCAGCAGTTTGGAGGGGGAGACCCAGTACTTC.